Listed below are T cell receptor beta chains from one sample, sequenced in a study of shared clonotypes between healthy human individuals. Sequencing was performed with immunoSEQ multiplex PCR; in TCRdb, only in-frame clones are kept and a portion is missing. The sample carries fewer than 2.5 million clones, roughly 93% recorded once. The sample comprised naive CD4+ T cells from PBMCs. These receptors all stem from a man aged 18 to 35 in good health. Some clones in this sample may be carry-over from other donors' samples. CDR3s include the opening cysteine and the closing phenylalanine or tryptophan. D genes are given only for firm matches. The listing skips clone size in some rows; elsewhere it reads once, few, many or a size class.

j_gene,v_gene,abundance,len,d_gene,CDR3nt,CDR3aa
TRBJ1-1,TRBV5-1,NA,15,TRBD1,TGTGCCAGCAGCGCCGACAGGGGGAGGCAGCGGGAAGCTTTCTTT,CASSADRGRQREAFF
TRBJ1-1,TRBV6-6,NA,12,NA,TGTGCCAGCAGTTACGAGGGCACTGAAGCTTTCTTT,CASSYEGTEAFF
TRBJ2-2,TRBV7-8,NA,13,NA,TGTGCCAGCAGCTTAGAACTTTCCGGGGAGCTGTTTTTT,CASSLELSGELFF
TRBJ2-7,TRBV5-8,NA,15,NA,TGTGCCAGCACCCCTCTCGGCCTAGAATCTTACGAGCAGTACTTC,CASTPLGLESYEQYF
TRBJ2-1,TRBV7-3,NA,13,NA,TGTGCCAGCAGCTTATCGGGGGACAATGAGCAGTTCTTC,CASSLSGDNEQFF
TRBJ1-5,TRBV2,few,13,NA,TGTGCCAGCAGTGAAGGGCCCAATCAGCCCCAGCATTTT,CASSEGPNQPQHF
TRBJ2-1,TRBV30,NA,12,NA,TGTGCCTGGAGTGTCTCACCGGTTTTGCAGTTCTTC,CAWSVSPVLQFF
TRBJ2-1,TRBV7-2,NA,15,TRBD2,TGTGCCAGCGGCCTAGGACTAGCGGAGTACAATGAGCAGTTCTTC,CASGLGLAEYNEQFF
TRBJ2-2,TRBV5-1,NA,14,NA,TGCGCCAGCAGCTTGTGGGAAGACCCCGGGGAGCTGTTTTTT,CASSLWEDPGELFF
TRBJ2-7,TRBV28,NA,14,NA,TGTGCCAGCAGTTTACTAGTTAATTCCGCCGAGCAGTACTTC,CASSLLVNSAEQYF
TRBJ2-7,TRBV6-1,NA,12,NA,TGTGCCATCAAGGACACATACTACGAGCAGTACTTC,CAIKDTYYEQYF
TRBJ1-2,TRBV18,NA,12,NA,TGTGCCAGCTCAGACTACTGGGGTGGCTACACCTTC,CASSDYWGGYTF
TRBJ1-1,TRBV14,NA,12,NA,TGTGCCAGCAGCCGCAGGGTCACTGAAGCTTTCTTT,CASSRRVTEAFF
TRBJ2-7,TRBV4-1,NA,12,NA,TGCGCCAGCAGCCAAGTAGGACGCGAGCAGTACTTC,CASSQVGREQYF
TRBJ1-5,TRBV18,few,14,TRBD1,TGTGCCAGCTCACCGGACAGGGACAATCAGCCCCAGCATTTT,CASSPDRDNQPQHF
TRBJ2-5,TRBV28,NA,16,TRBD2,TGTGCCAGCAGTTCCTATTTGACGGGAGGGAGGGAGACCCAGTACTTC,CASSSYLTGGRETQYF
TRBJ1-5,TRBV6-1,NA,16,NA,TGTGCCAGCAGTGACATAGGGGCCGCTGGGAATCAGCCCCAGCATTTT,CASSDIGAAGNQPQHF
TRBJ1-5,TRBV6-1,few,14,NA,TGTGCCAGCAGTGAAGCGGAGAGCAATCAGCCCCAGCATTTT,CASSEAESNQPQHF
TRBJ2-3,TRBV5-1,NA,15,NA,TGCGCCAGCAGCTTACAAGGAACCAACACAGATACGCAGTATTTT,CASSLQGTNTDTQYF
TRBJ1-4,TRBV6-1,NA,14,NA,TGTGCCAGCAGTGGGCAGAGGACTAATGAAAAACTGTTTTTT,CASSGQRTNEKLFF
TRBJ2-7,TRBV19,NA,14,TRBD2,TGTGCCACCAGGACTAGAATAATGGGAGGCGAGCAGTACTTC,CATRTRIMGGEQYF
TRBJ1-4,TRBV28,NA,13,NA,TGTGCCAGCAGTTTATCCGGTAGCTTAAAACTGTTTTTT,CASSLSGSLKLFF
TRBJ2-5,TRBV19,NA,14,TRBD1,TGTGCCAGTCGACAGGGGGTCGTTCGAGAGACCCAGTACTTC,CASRQGVVRETQYF
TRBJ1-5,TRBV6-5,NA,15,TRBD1,TGTGCCAGCAGTTACTCGACAGGGAGCAATCAGCCCCAGCATTTT,CASSYSTGSNQPQHF
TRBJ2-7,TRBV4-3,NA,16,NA,TGCGCCAGCAGCCAAGCACCCACCCAGGCGACCTACGAGCAGTACTTC,CASSQAPTQATYEQYF
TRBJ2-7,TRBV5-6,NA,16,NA,TGTGCCAGCAGCTTGGGAGTGATACCTAGCTCCTACGAGCAGTACTTC,CASSLGVIPSSYEQYF
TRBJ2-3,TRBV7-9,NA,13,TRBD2,TGTGCCAGCAGCTTAGGGACTAGGGATAAGCAGTATTTT,CASSLGTRDKQYF
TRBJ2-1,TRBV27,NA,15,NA,TGTGCCAGCAAAGGGAACGGGAACTCCTACAATGAGCAGTTCTTC,CASKGNGNSYNEQFF
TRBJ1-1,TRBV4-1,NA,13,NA,TGCGCCAGCAGCCAAGGTGGGGGAACGAAGGCTTTCTTT,CASSQGGGTKAFF
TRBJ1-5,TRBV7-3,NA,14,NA,TGTGCCAGCAGCTTAGAGGGGGGGAATCAGCCCCAGCATTTT,CASSLEGGNQPQHF
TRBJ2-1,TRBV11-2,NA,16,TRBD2,TGTGCCAGCAGCTCAGGGAGCGGGATGTTCTACAATGAGCAGTTCTTC,CASSSGSGMFYNEQFF
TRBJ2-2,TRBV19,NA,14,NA,TGTGCCAGTAGTAGTACGACGAACACCGGGGAGCTGTTTTTT,CASSSTTNTGELFF
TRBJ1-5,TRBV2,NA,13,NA,TGTGCCAGCGGAAACGAGGGCAATCAGCCCCAGCATTTT,CASGNEGNQPQHF
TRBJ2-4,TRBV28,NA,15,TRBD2,TGTGCCACCGGGACTAGCGGGAGGGTCAAAAACATTCAGTACTTC,CATGTSGRVKNIQYF
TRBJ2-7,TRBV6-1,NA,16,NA,TGTGCCAGCAGTGGACTGGCGACAGGTATCTCCTACGAGCAGTACTTC,CASSGLATGISYEQYF
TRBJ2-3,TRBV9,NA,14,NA,TGTGCCAGCAGCACCCGCGGAGCGGCAGATACGCAGTATTTT,CASSTRGAADTQYF
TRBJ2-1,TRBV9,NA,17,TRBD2,TGTGCCAGCAGCGTAGCTCTAGCGGGAGTAGAGGGCGGCGGGCAGTTCTTC,CASSVALAGVEGGGQFF
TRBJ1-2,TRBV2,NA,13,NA,TGTGCCAACCGGGACGGCCTAAACTATGGCTACACCTTC,CANRDGLNYGYTF
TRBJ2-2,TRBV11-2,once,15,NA,TGTGCCAGCAGCTTCGTAGCGACGAACACCGGGGAGCTGTTTTTT,CASSFVATNTGELFF
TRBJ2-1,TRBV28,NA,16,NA,TGTGCCAGCAGCTCCCTCCGGACGCACCCTCGGAATGAGCAGTTCTTC,CASSSLRTHPRNEQFF
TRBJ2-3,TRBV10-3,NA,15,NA,TGTGCCATCAGTGCGGCCCCGCGGGACTTAGATACGCAGTATTTT,CAISAAPRDLDTQYF
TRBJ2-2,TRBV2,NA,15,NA,TGTGCCAGCAGTGAAAGGTCCGAGGGGCGCGGGGAGCTGTTTTTT,CASSERSEGRGELFF
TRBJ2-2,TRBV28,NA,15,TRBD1,TGTGCCAGCAGCTCTGGAGGACAGGGGGCTCGGGAGCTGTTTTTT,CASSSGGQGARELFF
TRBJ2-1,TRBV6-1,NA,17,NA,TGTGCCAGCAGTGCCCTTACAGGGAGCAACCCCTACAATGAGCAGTTCTTC,CASSALTGSNPYNEQFF
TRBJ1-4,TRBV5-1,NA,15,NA,TGCGCCAGCAGCTCGGGCCTCTCCGAAGGAGAAAAACTGTTTTTT,CASSSGLSEGEKLFF
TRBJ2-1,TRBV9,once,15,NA,TGTGCCAGCAGTACCCGGCGGGACCCTTCCGATGAGCAGTTCTTC,CASSTRRDPSDEQFF
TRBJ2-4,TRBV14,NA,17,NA,TGTGCCAGCAGCAGATCCCTGGGGACGAGGGGTAGAAACATTCAGTACTTC,CASSRSLGTRGRNIQYF
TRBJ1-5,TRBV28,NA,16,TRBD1,TGTGCCAGCAGCAACCGACAGGGGGCGGGAAATCAGCCCCAGCATTTT,CASSNRQGAGNQPQHF
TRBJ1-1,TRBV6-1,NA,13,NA,TGTGCCAGCAACAGACAGACTAACACTGAAGCTTTCTTT,CASNRQTNTEAFF
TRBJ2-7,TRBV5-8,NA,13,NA,TGTGCCAGCAGCTTTGGGGGTCCCTACGAGCAGTACTTC,CASSFGGPYEQYF
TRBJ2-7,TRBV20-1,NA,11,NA,TGCAGTGCGGCAAGGTCCTACGAGCAGTACTTC,CSAARSYEQYF
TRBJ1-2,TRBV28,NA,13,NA,TGTGCCAGCGGGATACGGGGCAACTATGGCTACACCTTC,CASGIRGNYGYTF
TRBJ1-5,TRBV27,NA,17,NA,TGTGCCAGCAGTTTATCCCCCGTGCGGACCGGCAATCAGCCCCAGCATTTT,CASSLSPVRTGNQPQHF